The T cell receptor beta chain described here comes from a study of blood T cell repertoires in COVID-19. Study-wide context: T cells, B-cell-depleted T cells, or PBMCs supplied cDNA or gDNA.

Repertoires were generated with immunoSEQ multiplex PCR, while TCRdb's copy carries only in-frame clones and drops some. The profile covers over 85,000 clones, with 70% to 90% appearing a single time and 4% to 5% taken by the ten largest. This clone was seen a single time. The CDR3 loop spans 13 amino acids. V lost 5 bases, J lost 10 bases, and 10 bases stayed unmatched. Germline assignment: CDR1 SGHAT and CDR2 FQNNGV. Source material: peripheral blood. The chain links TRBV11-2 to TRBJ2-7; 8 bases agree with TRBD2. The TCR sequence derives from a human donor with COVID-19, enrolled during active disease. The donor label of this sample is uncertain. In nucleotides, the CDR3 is TGTGCCAGCAGCACCCGGGGGGGCGGATTACAGTACTTC. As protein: CASSTRGGGLQYF.